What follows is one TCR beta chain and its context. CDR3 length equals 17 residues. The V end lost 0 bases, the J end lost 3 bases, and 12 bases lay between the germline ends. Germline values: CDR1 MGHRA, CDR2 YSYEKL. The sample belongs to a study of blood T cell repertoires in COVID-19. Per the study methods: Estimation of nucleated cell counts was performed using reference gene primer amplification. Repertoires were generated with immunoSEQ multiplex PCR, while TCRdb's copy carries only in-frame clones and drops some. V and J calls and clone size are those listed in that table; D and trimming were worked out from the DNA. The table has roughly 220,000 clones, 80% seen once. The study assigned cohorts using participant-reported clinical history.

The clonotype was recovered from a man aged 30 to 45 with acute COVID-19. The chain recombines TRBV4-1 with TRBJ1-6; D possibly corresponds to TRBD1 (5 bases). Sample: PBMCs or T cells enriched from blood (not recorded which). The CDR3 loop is CASSQDAGQNYNSPLHF. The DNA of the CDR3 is TGCGCCAGCAGCCAAGATGCGGGGCAGAACTATAATTCACCCCTCCACTTT.